These T cell receptor beta chains were read from a single sample in a study of shared clonotypes between healthy human individuals. Assay: immunoSEQ multiplex PCR; the TCRdb copy retains only in-frame clones and omits some. The table has about 1,500,000 clones, roughly 96% seen once. Sequenced input: naive CD4+ T cells sorted from blood. These TCRs come from a man aged 25-40 years in good health. CDR3s include the opening cysteine and the closing phenylalanine or tryptophan. The D gene is left open where the match is weak. A row's size may be missing; if present it is once, few, many or a size class.

d_call	v_call	clone_size	j_call	cdr3_nt	cdr3_aa
NA	TRBV10-3	NA	TRBJ2-2	TGTGCCATCACCCGAAGCGAGGGCACCGGGGAGCTGTTTTTT	CAITRSEGTGELFF
NA	TRBV28	NA	TRBJ1-2	TGTGCCAGCAGCTTACTAGCGGATGCTTATGGCTACACCTTC	CASSLLADAYGYTF
NA	TRBV5-6	NA	TRBJ1-1	TGTGCCAGCAGCCCACGTATCGACACTGAAGCTTTCTTT	CASSPRIDTEAFF
TRBD1	TRBV5-4	NA	TRBJ1-2	TGTGCCAGCAGCCTCCGCGGCAGGGGGAGCTATGGCTACACCTTC	CASSLRGRGSYGYTF
NA	TRBV7-7	NA	TRBJ2-2	TGTGCCAGCAGCCCGGAGCGGACCGGGGAGCTGTTTTTT	CASSPERTGELFF
NA	TRBV7-2	NA	TRBJ2-7	TGTGCCAGCAGCTTAGCCTTGGAGCCCTACGAGCAGTACTTC	CASSLALEPYEQYF
NA	TRBV5-1	few	TRBJ1-1	TGCGCCAGCAGCTTGGAGTCGAACACTGAAGCTTTCTTT	CASSLESNTEAFF
TRBD1	TRBV6-5	NA	TRBJ2-2	TGTGCCAGCAGAAGGACAGGGGGCATCGGGGAGCTGTTTTTT	CASRRTGGIGELFF
NA	TRBV9	NA	TRBJ1-5	TGTGCCAGCAGCGTCAACCTAGGTCAGCCCCAGCATTTT	CASSVNLGQPQHF
NA	TRBV6-6	NA	TRBJ1-2	TGTGCCAGCACGATGTACACGAATTTGAACTATGGCTACACCTTC	CASTMYTNLNYGYTF
TRBD1	TRBV28	NA	TRBJ1-1	TGTGCCAGCATCTGGACAGGCGGTACTGAAGCTTTCTTT	CASIWTGGTEAFF
TRBD1	TRBV5-1	NA	TRBJ1-1	TGCGCCAGCAGCTTGAGGGCGACAGGGCCCCAGCTCGGGGCTTTCTTT	CASSLRATGPQLGAFF
TRBD1	TRBV9	NA	TRBJ2-5	TGTGCCAGCAGCCTGGGACAGGGGATTGTAGAGACCCAGTACTTC	CASSLGQGIVETQYF
TRBD2	TRBV10-1	NA	TRBJ2-2	TGCGCCAGCAGTAAGGCGGGGGGTATCGGCGGGGAGCTGTTTTTT	CASSKAGGIGGELFF
TRBD1	TRBV5-1	NA	TRBJ2-7	TGCGCCAGCAGCTCTCCCTGGACAGGGCGCGAGCAGTACTTC	CASSSPWTGREQYF
NA	TRBV15	NA	TRBJ2-7	TGTGCCACCAGCCCCCGCCTTACTCCCTACGAGCAGTACTTC	CATSPRLTPYEQYF
NA	TRBV15	NA	TRBJ2-6	TGTGCCACCAGCAGAACGGGGGGCACTGGGGCCAACGTCCTGACTTTC	CATSRTGGTGANVLTF
NA	TRBV2	NA	TRBJ2-2	TGTGCCAGCGGGAGTGAGGGCGGGGAGCTGTTTTTT	CASGSEGGELFF
NA	TRBV6-1	NA	TRBJ1-1	TGTGCCAGCAGTGAGGGGGACTTTATGAACACTGAAGCTTTCTTT	CASSEGDFMNTEAFF
TRBD1	TRBV15	NA	TRBJ2-2	TGTGCCACCATCGCCCAACTTGGGCGGACAGGAGCCGGGGAGCTGTTTTTT	CATIAQLGRTGAGELFF
NA	TRBV4-3	NA	TRBJ2-3	TGCGCCCCCGGCTGTATTACAGGGCCGACAGATACGCAGTATTTT	CAPGCITGPTDTQYF
NA	TRBV7-2	once	TRBJ2-3	TGTGCCAGCAGCTTAGAATTCGGCAGTAGCACAGATACGCAGTATTTT	CASSLEFGSSTDTQYF
NA	TRBV11-3	NA	TRBJ2-1	TGTGCCAGCAGCACGGACAGTGATAATGAGCAGTTCTTC	CASSTDSDNEQFF
TRBD2	TRBV9	NA	TRBJ2-7	TGTGCCAGCAGCGTAGCCAGCGGGACCTACGAGCAGTACTTC	CASSVASGTYEQYF
TRBD2	TRBV7-2	NA	TRBJ2-3	TGTGCCAGCAGCCTAGGGGCCCTAGCGGGGAGATCGGGTACGCAGTATTTT	CASSLGALAGRSGTQYF
NA	TRBV5-1	NA	TRBJ1-1	TGCGCCAGCAGCTTAAGCAGGGGATCTGGATTTGACACTGAAGCTTTCTTT	CASSLSRGSGFDTEAFF